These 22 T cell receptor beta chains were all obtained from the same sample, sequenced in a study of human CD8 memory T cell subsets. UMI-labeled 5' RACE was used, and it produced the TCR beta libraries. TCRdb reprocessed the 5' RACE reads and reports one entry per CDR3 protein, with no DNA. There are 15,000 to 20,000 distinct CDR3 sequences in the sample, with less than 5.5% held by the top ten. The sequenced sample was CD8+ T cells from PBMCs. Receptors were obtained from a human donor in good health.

This CDR3 reads CASSPGVGYQPQHF. This chain links TRBV6-2 or TRBV6-3 with TRBJ1-5; lacking DNA, the TRBD1 call made by TCRdb goes unchecked. Germline CDR1 reads MNHEY; CDR2 reads SVGEGT. CDR3 length equals 14 residues.

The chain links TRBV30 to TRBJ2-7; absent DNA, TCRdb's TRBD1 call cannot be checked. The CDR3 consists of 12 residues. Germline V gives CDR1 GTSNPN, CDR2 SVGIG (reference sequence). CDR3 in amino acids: CAWNSGANEQYF. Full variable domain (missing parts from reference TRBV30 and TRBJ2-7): SQTIHQWPATLVQPVGSPLSLECTVEGTSNPNLYWYRQAAGRGLQLLFYSVGIGQISSEVPQNLSASRPQDRQFILSSKKLLLSDSGFYLCAWNSGANEQYFGPGTRLTVT.

CDR3 region: CASSQDRSSYNEQFF. This chain connects TRBV3-1 to TRBJ2-1. Germline loops: CDR1 LGHDT, CDR2 YNNKEL (reference sequence). The CDR3 has 15 residues.

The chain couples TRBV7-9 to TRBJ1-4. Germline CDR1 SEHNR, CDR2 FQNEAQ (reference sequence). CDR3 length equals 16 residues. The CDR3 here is CASSFSGETTNEKLFF.

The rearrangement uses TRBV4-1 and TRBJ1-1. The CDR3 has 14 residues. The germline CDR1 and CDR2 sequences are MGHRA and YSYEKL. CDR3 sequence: CASSQDRFNTEAFF.

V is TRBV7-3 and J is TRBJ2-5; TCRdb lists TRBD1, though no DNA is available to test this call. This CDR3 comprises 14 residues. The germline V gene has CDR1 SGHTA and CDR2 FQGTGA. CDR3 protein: CASSPAGQQETQYF.

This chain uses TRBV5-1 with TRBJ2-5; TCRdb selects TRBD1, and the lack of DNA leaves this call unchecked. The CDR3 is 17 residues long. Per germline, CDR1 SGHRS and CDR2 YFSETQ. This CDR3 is CASSFGAGLISEETQYF.

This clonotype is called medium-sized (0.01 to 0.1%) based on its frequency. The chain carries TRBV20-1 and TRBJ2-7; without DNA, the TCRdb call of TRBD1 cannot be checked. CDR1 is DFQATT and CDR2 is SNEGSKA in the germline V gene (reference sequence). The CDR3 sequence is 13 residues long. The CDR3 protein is CSARDRGRYEQYF.

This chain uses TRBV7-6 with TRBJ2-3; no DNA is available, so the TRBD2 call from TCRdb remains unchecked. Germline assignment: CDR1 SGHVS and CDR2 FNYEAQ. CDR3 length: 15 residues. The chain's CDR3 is CASSFSAGTTDTQYF.

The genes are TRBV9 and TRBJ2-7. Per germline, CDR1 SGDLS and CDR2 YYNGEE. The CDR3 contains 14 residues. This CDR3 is CASSVYPEYYEQYF.

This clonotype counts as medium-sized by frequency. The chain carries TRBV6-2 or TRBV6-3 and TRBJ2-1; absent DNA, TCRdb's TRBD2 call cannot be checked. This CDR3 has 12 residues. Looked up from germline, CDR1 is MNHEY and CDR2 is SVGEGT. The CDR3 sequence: CASSAYKRDLFF.

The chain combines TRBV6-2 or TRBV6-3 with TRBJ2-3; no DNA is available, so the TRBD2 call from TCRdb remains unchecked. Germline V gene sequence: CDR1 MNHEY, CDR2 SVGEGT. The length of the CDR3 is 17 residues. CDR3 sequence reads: CASSYSFGPTSTDTQYF.

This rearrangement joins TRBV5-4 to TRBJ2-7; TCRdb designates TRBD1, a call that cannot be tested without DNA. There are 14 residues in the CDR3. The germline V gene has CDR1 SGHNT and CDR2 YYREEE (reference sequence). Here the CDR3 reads CASRPWGGSYEQYF.

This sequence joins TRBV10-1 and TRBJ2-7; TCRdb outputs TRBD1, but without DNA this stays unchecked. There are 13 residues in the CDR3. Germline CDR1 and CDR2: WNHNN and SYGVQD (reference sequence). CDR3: CASPGRLNNEQYF.

This chain's CDR3 is CSAETSGGPYEQYF. V usage is TRBV20-1 and J usage is TRBJ2-7; absent DNA, TCRdb's TRBD2 call cannot be checked. The length of the CDR3 is 14 residues. Looked up from germline, CDR1 is DFQATT and CDR2 is SNEGSKA (reference sequence).

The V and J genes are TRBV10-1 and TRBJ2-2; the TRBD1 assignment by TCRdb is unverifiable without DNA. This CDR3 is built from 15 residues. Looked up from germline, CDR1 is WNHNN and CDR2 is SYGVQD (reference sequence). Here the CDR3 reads CASSDGQGETGELFF.

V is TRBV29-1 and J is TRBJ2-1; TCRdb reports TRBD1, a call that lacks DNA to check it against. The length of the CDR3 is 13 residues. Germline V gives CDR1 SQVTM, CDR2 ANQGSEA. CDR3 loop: CSAGQGAGDEQFF.

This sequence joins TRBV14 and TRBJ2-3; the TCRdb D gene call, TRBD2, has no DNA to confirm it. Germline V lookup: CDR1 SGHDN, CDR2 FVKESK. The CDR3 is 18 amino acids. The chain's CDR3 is CASSHQLTSGVLTDTQYF.

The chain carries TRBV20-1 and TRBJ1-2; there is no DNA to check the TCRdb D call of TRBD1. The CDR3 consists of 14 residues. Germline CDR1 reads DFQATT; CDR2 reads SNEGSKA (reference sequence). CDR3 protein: CSAREGQKIDGYTF.

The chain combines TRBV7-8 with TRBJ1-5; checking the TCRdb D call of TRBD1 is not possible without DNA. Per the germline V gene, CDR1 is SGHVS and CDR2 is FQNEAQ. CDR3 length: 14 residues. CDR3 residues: CASSGQGAVQPQHF.

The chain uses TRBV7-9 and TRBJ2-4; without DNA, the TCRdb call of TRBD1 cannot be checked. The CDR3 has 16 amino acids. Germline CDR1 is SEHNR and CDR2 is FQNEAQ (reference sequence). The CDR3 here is CASSLGGQGSKNIQYF.

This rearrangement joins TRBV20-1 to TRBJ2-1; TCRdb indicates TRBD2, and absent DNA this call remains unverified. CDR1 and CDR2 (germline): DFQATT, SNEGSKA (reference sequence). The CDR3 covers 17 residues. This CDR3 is CSAEVLAGESSYNEQFF.